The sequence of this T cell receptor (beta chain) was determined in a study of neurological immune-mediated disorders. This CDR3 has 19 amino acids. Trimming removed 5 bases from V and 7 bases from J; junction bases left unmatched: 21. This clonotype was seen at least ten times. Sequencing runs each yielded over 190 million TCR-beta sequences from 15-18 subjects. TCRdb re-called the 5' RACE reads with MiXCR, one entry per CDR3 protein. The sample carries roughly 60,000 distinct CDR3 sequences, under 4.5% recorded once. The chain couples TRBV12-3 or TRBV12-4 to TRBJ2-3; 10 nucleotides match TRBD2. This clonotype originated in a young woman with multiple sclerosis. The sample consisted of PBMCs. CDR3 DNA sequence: TGTGCCAGCAGTCCACTGGAGGGGAACCCACTAGCGGGAAAGAATACGCAGTATTTT. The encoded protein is CASSPLEGNPLAGKNTQYF.